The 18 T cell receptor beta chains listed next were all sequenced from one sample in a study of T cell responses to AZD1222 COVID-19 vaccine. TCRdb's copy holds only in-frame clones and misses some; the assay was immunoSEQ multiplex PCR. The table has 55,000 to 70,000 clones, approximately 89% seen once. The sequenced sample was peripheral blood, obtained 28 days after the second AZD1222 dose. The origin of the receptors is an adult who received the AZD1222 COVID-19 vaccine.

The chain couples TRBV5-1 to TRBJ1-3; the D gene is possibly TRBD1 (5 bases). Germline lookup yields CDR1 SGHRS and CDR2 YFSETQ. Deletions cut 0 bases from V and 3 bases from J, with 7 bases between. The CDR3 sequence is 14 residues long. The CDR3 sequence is CASSLGGNGNTIYF. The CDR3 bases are TGCGCCAGCAGCTTGGGGGGGAATGGAAACACCATATATTTT. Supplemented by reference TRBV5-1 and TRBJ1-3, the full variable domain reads KAGVTQTPRYLIKTRGQQVTLSCSPISGHRSVSWYQQTPGQGLQFLFEYFSETQRNKGNFPGRFSGRQFSNSRSEMNVSTLELGDSALYLCASSLGGNGNTIYFGEGSWLTVV.

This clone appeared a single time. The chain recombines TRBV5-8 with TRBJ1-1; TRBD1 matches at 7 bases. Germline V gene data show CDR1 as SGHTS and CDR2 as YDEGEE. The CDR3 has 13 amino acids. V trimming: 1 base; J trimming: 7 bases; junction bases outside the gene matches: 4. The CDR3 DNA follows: TGTGCCAGCAGCTTGACGACAGGGAGTGAAGCTTTCTTT. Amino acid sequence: CASSLTTGSEAFF. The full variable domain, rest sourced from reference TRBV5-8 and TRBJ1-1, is EAGVTQSPTHLIKTRGQQATLRCSPISGHTSVYWYQQALGLGLQFLLWYDEGEERNRGNFPPRFSGRQFPNYSSELNVNALELEDSALYLCASSLTTGSEAFFGQGTRLTVV.

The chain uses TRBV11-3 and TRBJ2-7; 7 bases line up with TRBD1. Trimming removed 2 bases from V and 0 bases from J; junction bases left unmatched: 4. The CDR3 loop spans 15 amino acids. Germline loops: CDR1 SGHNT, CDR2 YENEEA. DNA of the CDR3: TGTGCCAGCAGCTTAAGGGACAGCTACTCCTACGAGCAGTACTTC. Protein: CASSLRDSYSYEQYF.

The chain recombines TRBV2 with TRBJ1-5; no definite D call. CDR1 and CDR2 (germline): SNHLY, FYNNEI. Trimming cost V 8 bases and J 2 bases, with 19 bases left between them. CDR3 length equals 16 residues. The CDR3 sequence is CASGGPLFLRNQPQHF. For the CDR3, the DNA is TGTGCCAGCGGAGGGCCCTTATTTCTGCGCAATCAGCCCCAGCATTTT.

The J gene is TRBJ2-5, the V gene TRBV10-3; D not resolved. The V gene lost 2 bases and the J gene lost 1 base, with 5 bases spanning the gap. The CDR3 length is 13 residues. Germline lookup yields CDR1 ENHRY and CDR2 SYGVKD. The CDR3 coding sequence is TGTGCCATCAGTGAGCTCCCCCAAGAGACCCAGTACTTC. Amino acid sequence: CAISELPQETQYF.

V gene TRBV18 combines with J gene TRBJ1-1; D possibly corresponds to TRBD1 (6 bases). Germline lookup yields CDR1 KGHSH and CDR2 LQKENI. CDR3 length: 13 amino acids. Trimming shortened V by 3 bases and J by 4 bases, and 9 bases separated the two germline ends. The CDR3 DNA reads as TGTGCCAGCTCACCGGTAGGGGGCACTGAAGCTTTCTTT. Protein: CASSPVGGTEAFF.

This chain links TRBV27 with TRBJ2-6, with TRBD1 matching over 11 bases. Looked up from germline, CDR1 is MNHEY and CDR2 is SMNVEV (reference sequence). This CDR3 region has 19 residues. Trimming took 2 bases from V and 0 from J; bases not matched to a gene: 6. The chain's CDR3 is CASSLRVGTGGSGANVLTF. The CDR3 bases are TGTGCCAGCAGTTTAAGGGTCGGGACAGGGGGCTCTGGGGCCAACGTCCTGACTTTC.

CDR3 sequence reads: CASSVQGTSSGNTIYF. In DNA, the CDR3 is TGTGCCAGCAGCGTGCAGGGTACTAGCTCTGGAAACACCATATATTTT. This sequence joins TRBV9 and TRBJ1-3; D may be TRBD1 (5 bases). Germline CDR1 SGDLS, CDR2 YYNGEE. V shed 2 bases and J shed 0 bases, with 12 bases lying between them. The CDR3 has 16 residues. The whole variable domain, filled in from reference TRBV9 and TRBJ1-3, reads DSGVTQTPKHLITATGQRVTLRCSPRSGDLSVYWYQQSLDQGLQFLIQYYNGEERAKGNILERFSAQQFPDLHSELNLSSLELGDSALYFCASSVQGTSSGNTIYFGEGSWLTVV.

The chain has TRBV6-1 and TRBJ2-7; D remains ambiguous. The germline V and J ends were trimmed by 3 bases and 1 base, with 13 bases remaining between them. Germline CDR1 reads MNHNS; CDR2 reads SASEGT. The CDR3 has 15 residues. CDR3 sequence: CASSEVFSPSYEQYF. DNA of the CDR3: TGTGCCAGCAGTGAGGTTTTCAGCCCTTCCTACGAGCAGTACTTC.

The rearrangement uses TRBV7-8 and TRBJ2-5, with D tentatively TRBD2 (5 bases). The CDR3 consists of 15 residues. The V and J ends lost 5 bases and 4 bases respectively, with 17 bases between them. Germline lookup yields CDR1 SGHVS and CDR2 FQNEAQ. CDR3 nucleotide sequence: TGTGCCAGCAGCCCTCGACGGGGTGGATTAGAGACCCAGTACTTC. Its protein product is CASSPRRGGLETQYF.

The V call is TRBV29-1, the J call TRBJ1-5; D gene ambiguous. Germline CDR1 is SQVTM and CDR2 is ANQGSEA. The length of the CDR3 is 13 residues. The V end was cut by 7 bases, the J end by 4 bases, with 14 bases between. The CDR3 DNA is TGCAGCGCCGCCACGGGGTTAAATCAGCCCCAGCATTTT. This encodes CSAATGLNQPQHF.

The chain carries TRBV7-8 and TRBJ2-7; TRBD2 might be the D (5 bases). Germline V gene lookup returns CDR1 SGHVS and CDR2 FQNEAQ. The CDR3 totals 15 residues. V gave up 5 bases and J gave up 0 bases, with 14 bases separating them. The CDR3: CASSRPSGSSYEQYF. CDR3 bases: TGTGCCAGCAGCCGCCCAAGCGGCAGCTCCTACGAGCAGTACTTC. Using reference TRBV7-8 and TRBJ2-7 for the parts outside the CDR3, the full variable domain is GAGVSQSPRYKVAKRGQDVALRCDPISGHVSLFWYQQALGQGPEFLTYFQNEAQLDKSGLPSDRFFAERPEGSVSTLKIQRTQQEDSAVYLCASSRPSGSSYEQYFGPGTRLTVT.

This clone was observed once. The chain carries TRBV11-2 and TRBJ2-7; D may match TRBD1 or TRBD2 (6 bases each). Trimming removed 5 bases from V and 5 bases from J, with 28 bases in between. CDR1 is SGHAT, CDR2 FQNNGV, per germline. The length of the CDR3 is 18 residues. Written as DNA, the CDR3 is TGTGCCAGCAGCCTACAGTTCATATATCTGGAGGGGGGAGACGAGCAGTACTTC. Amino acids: CASSLQFIYLEGGDEQYF.

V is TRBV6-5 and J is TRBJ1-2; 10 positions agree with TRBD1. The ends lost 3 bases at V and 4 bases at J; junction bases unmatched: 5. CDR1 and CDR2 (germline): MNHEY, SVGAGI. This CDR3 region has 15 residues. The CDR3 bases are TGTGCCAGCAGTTATTCCGGGACAGGGGCCTATGGCTACACCTTC. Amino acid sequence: CASSYSGTGAYGYTF.

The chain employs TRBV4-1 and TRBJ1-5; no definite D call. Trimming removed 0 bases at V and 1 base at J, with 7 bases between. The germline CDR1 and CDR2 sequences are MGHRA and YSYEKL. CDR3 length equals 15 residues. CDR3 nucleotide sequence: TGCGCCAGCAGCCAAGACTTGGCCAGCAATCAGCCCCAGCATTTT. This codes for CASSQDLASNQPQHF.

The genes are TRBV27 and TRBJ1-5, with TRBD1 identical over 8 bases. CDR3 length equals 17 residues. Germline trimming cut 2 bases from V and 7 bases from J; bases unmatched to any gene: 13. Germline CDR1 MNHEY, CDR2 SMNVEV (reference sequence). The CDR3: CASSLRFAQGARQPQHF. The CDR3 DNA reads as TGTGCCAGCAGTTTAAGATTCGCCCAGGGGGCACGACAGCCCCAGCATTTT.

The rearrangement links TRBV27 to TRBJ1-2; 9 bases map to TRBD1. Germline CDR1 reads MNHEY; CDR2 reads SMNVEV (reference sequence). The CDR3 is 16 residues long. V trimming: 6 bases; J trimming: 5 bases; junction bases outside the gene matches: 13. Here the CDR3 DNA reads TGTGCCAGCAGGACAGCTCTAACAGGGGGCATTTATGGCTACACCTTC. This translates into CASRTALTGGIYGYTF.

The CDR3 DNA reads TGTGCCAGCAGCCAAGGGACTAGCGGATACGAGCAGTACTTC. It specifies CASSQGTSGYEQYF. The rearrangement joins TRBV3-1 (or the pseudogene TRBV3-2) to TRBJ2-7; 10 bases are a match to TRBD2. The CDR3 covers 14 residues. CDR1 is LGHDT, CDR2 YNNKEL, per germline (reference sequence). V was pared by 1 base and J by 4 bases, with 1 base of the junction left unmatched.